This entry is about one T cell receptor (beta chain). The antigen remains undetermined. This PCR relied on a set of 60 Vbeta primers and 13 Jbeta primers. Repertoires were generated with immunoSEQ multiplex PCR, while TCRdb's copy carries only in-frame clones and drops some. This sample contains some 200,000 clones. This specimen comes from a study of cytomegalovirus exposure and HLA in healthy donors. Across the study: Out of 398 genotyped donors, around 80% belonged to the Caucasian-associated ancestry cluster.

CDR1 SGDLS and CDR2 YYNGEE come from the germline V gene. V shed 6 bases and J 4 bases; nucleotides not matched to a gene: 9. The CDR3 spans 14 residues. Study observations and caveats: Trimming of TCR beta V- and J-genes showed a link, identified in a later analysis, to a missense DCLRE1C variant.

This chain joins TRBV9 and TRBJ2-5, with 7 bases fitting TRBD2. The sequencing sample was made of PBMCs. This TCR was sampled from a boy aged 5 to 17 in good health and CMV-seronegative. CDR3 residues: CASTMGGEGETQYF. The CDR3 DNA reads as TGTGCCAGCACCATGGGGGGGGAGGGAGAGACCCAGTACTTC. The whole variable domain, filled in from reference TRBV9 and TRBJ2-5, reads DSGVTQTPKHLITATGQRVTLRCSPRSGDLSVYWYQQSLDQGLQFLIQYYNGEERAKGNILERFSAQQFPDLHSELNLSSLELGDSALYFCASTMGGEGETQYFGPGTRLLVL.